What follows are 16 T cell receptor beta chains derived from one specimen sequenced in a study of cytomegalovirus exposure and HLA in healthy donors. The PCR contained 60 Vbeta and 13 Jbeta primers. Libraries were prepared by immunoSEQ multiplex PCR; TCRdb keeps only in-frame clonotypes and omits some of them. The sample yields 100,000 or so clones, 76% seen once. The material sequenced was PBMCs. These receptors were obtained from a man aged 35 to 55 in good health and CMV-seropositive.

For this clone: Relative to the germline gene, one junction end is altered; a read error may explain this. The J gene is TRBJ2-7, the V gene TRBV7-8; TRBD1 matches at 7 bases. The CDR3 length is 12 residues. The germline gives CDR1 SGHVS, CDR2 FQNEAQ. The CDR3 protein is CASSRRQGSILF. The DNA for the CDR3 is TGTGCCAGCAGCCGCCGACAGGGAAGTATCCTATTC.

The rearrangement joins TRBV19 to TRBJ1-2; 11 nucleotides align to TRBD1. This CDR3 spans 15 amino acids. Germline trimming cut 5 bases from V and 4 bases from J; bases unmatched to any gene: 6. Germline V gene data show CDR1 as LNHDA and CDR2 as SQIVND (reference sequence). The CDR3 DNA is TGTGCCAGTAGTGTGGGACAGGGGGTTAGCTATGGCTACACCTTC. Translation gives CASSVGQGVSYGYTF.

This chain joins TRBV14 and TRBJ1-2, with 12 nucleotides matching TRBD1. CDR1 is SGHDN and CDR2 is FVKESK in the germline V gene. The J segment lost 12 bases and the V segment lost 4 bases, leaving 9 bases of the junction unmatched. The length of the CDR3 is 14 residues. CDR3 region: CASSPRDRGQCNTF. CDR3 coding DNA: TGTGCCAGCAGCCCACGGGACAGGGGGCAATGCAACACCTTC.

This clone appeared once. The CDR3 DNA follows: TGTGCCAGTAGCCTGACAGGGGGCTATGGCTACACCTTC. It yields the protein CASSLTGGYGYTF. This rearrangement joins TRBV19 to TRBJ1-2, with 9 positions matching TRBD1. J was trimmed by 4 bases and V by 6 bases; bases with no gene match: 3. Germline values: CDR1 LNHDA, CDR2 SQIVND (reference sequence). The CDR3 is 13 amino acids.

This clone appeared a single time. The rearrangement links TRBV29-1 to TRBJ2-5; D is unresolved. The CDR3 consists of 13 residues. V was cut by 5 bases and J by 4 bases, with 14 bases left in between. Germline V gene lookup returns CDR1 SQVTM and CDR2 ANQGSEA. Here the CDR3 DNA reads TGCAGCGTTCCCAAAACTACGACAGAGACCCAGTACTTC. This sequence encodes CSVPKTTTETQYF. The complete variable domain, with remaining parts taken from reference TRBV29-1 and TRBJ2-5, reads SAVISQKPSRDICQRGTSLTIQCQVDSQVTMMFWYRQQPGQSLTLIATANQGSEATYESGFVIDKFPISRPNLTFSTLTVSNMSPEDSSIYLCSVPKTTTETQYFGPGTRLLVL.

V usage is TRBV5-5 and J usage is TRBJ1-2, with 10 bases identical to TRBD1. CDR3 length: 15 residues. Germline V gene sequence: CDR1 SGHKS, CDR2 YYEKEE (reference sequence). J gave up 2 bases and V 7 bases, and 8 bases lay outside the gene matches. CDR3 region: CASGDRGSGNYGYTF. In DNA form, the CDR3 reads TGTGCCAGCGGGGACAGGGGAAGTGGAAACTATGGCTACACCTTC. Full variable domain (outside the CDR3, taken from reference TRBV5-5 and TRBJ1-2): DAGVTQSPTHLIKTRGQQVTLRCSPISGHKSVSWYQQVLGQGPQFIFQYYEKEERGRGNFPDRFSARQFPNYSSELNVNALLLGDSALYLCASGDRGSGNYGYTFGSGTRLTVV.

This rearrangement joins TRBV6-6 to TRBJ1-2; D might be TRBD1 (6 bases). The CDR3 length is 13 residues. V lost 7 bases, J lost 2 bases, and 11 bases lay in between. Germline lookup yields CDR1 MNHNY and CDR2 SVGAGI (reference sequence). For the CDR3, the DNA is TGTGCCAGCACCCCCGACAGGAACTATGGCTACACCTTC. It codes for CASTPDRNYGYTF.

This rearrangement joins TRBV5-6 to TRBJ1-1; 7 bases align to TRBD1. There are 12 residues in the CDR3. V was pared by 0 bases and J by 8 bases, with 1 base of the junction left unmatched. The V gene's germline CDR1 is SGHDT and CDR2 YYEEEE. CDR3 nucleotides: TGTGCCAGCAGCTTGGTGGACAGGGAAGCTTTCTTT. Translation: CASSLVDREAFF.

This clone came up once. The gene calls are TRBV4-2 and TRBJ2-2; 10 nucleotides line up with TRBD2. With V trimmed by 11 bases and J by 4 bases, 16 bases remained unmatched. The CDR3 extends over 17 amino acids. Looked up from germline, CDR1 is LGHNA and CDR2 is YNFKEQ. CDR3 region: CAAGGLAGASGTGELFF. The CDR3 DNA sequence: TGTGCCGCGGGGGGGCTAGCGGGAGCCTCGGGCACCGGGGAGCTGTTTTTT.

V is TRBV27 and J is TRBJ2-3; a possible D gene is TRBD2 (6 bases). Deletions cut 10 bases from V and 3 bases from J, with 23 bases between. This CDR3 has 16 residues. CDR1 is MNHEY, CDR2 SMNVEV, per germline (reference sequence). CDR3 nucleotides: TGTGCCACTAACACGGGGGAGGCGAGTTTAACAGATACGCAGTATTTT. Translation: CATNTGEASLTDTQYF.

V is TRBV28 and J is TRBJ2-5; weak D call: TRBD2 (6 bases). Germline CDR1 reads MDHEN; CDR2 reads SYDVKM. The CDR3 is 15 amino acids. The V gene lost 4 bases and the J gene lost 1 base, with 13 bases spanning the gap. The CDR3 nucleotides read TGTGCCAGCAGTTCCCGCGGACTACCCCAAGAGACCCAGTACTTC. This translates into CASSSRGLPQETQYF.

The genes are TRBV7-2 and TRBJ2-7; D might be TRBD2 (5 bases). The germline CDR1 and CDR2 sequences are SGHTA and FQGNSA. The CDR3 has 15 residues. V dropped 5 bases and J dropped 0 bases, with 14 bases sitting between them. The CDR3 protein is CASSEEGGSSYEQYF. The CDR3 nucleotides read TGTGCCAGCAGCGAAGAGGGCGGAAGCTCCTACGAGCAGTACTTC.

This CDR3 reads CASSLGQGAYTIYF. The CDR3 DNA reads as TGCGCCAGCAGCTTGGGACAGGGGGCATACACCATATATTTT. The V call is TRBV5-1, the J call TRBJ1-3, with TRBD1 matching over 10 bases. The CDR3 consists of 14 residues. Germline CDR1 reads SGHRS; CDR2 reads YFSETQ. V trimming: 0 bases; J trimming: 8 bases; junction bases outside the gene matches: 2.

The V gene is TRBV5-5, the J gene TRBJ1-2, with D uncertain. The V gene's germline CDR1 is SGHKS and CDR2 YYEKEE (reference sequence). Trimming took off 4 bases at V and 2 bases at J, with 9 bases between the two ends. The CDR3 spans 13 residues. The CDR3 nucleotides read TGTGCCAGCAGCCAAGACGGGAACTATGGCTACACCTTC. Its translation: CASSQDGNYGYTF.

The chain carries TRBV29-1 and TRBJ1-1; 8 nucleotides align to TRBD1. Germline CDR1 SQVTM, CDR2 ANQGSEA. The CDR3 is made up of 13 amino acids. The J segment lost 5 bases and the V segment lost 7 bases, leaving 9 bases of the junction unmatched. The CDR3 nucleotides read TGCAGCGCCAGACAGGGGCGGGGGACTGAAGCTTTCTTT. Amino acid sequence: CSARQGRGTEAFF. The full variable domain, in which reference TRBV29-1 and TRBJ1-1 provide the parts outside the CDR3, is SAVISQKPSRDICQRGTSLTIQCQVDSQVTMMFWYRQQPGQSLTLIATANQGSEATYESGFVIDKFPISRPNLTFSTLTVSNMSPEDSSIYLCSARQGRGTEAFFGQGTRLTVV.

The rearrangement uses TRBV4-3 and TRBJ2-7, with a possible D match to TRBD1 (6 bases). This CDR3 is 15 amino acids long. V was clipped by 0 bases and J by 1 base, with 10 bases between them. Germline V gene data show CDR1 as LGHNA and CDR2 as YSLEER. CDR3 DNA sequence: TGCGCCAGCAGCCAAGATCGGGGACATTCCTACGAGCAGTACTTC. Residues: CASSQDRGHSYEQYF.